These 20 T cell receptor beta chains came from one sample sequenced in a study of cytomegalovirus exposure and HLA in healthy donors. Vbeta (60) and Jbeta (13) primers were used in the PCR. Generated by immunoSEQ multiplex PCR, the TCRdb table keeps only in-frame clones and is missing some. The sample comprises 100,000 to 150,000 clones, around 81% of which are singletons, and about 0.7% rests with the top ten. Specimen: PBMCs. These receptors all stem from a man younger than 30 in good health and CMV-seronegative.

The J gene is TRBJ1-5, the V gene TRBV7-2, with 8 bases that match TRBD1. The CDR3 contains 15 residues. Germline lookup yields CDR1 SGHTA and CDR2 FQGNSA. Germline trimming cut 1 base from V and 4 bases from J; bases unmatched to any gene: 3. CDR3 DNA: TGTGCCAGCAGCTTAGTACAGGGGGGGAATCAGCCCCAGCATTTT. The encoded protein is CASSLVQGGNQPQHF.

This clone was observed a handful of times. CDR3 in DNA: TGTGCCAGCAGTGTTCGGGGGGCGGACAATGAGCAGTTCTTC. Its protein is CASSVRGADNEQFF. The chain couples TRBV6-1 to TRBJ2-1; a weak D match, TRBD2 (7 bases). Trimming removed 4 bases from V and 5 bases from J, with 12 bases in between. The germline V gene has CDR1 MNHNS and CDR2 SASEGT. The CDR3 consists of 14 residues.

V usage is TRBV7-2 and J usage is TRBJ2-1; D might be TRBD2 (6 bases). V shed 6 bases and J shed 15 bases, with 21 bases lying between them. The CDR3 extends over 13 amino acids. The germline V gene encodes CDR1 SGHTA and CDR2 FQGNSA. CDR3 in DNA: TGTGCCAGCAGGGAAGGCGGGGCCAGGGACGTGTTCTTC. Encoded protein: CASREGGARDVFF.

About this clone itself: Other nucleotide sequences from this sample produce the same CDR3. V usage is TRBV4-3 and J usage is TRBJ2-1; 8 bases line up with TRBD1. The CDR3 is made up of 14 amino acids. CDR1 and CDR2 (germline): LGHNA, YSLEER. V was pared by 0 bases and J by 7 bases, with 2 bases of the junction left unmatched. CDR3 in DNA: TGCGCCAGCAGCCAAGACAGGGGGCTAAATGAGCAGTTCTTC. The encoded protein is CASSQDRGLNEQFF.

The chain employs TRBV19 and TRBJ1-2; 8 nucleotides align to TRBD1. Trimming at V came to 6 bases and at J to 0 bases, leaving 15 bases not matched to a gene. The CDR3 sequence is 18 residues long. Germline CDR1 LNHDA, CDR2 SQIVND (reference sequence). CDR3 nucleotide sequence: TGTGCCAGTAGCAGGGCCGGGACAGGAGTCCCCTCTAACTATGGCTACACCTTC. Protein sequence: CASSRAGTGVPSNYGYTF.

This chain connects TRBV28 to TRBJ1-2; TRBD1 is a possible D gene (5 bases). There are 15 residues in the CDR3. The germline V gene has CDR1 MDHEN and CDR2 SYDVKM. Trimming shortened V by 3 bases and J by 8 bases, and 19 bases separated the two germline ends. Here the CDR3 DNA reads TGTGCCAGCAGTTTTGGGGCGGCCTCGGCCGAGGGCTACACCTTC. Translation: CASSFGAASAEGYTF.

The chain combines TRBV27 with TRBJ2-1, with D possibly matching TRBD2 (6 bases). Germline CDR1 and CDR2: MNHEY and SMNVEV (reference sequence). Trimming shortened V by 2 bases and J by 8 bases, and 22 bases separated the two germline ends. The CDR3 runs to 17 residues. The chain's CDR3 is CASSLPSDGGSRDEQFF. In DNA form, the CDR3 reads TGTGCCAGCAGTTTACCCTCCGACGGAGGGTCCCGGGATGAGCAGTTCTTC.

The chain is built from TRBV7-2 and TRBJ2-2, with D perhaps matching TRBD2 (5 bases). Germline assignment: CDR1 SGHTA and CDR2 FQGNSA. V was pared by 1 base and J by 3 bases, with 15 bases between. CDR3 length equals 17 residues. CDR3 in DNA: TGTGCCAGCAGCTTAGGTAGCCGGGGAATGTACACCGGGGAGCTGTTTTTT. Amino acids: CASSLGSRGMYTGELFF.

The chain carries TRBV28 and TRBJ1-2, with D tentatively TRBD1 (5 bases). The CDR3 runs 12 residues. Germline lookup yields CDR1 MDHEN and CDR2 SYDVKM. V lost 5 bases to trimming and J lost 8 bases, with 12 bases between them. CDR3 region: CASSRGSGGYTF. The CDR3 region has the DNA TGTGCCAGCAGTAGGGGAAGTGGCGGCTACACCTTC.

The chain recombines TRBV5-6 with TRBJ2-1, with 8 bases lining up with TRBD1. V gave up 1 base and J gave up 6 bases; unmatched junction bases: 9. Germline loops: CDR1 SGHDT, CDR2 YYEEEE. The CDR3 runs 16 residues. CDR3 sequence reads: CASSLRAQGAINEQFF. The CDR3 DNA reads TGTGCCAGCAGCTTGCGTGCCCAGGGGGCCATCAATGAGCAGTTCTTC.

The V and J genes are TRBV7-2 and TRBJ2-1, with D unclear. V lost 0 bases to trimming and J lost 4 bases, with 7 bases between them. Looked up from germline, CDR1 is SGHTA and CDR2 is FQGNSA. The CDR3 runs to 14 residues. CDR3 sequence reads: CASSLAPGYNEQFF. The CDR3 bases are TGTGCCAGCAGCTTAGCGCCAGGATACAATGAGCAGTTCTTC.

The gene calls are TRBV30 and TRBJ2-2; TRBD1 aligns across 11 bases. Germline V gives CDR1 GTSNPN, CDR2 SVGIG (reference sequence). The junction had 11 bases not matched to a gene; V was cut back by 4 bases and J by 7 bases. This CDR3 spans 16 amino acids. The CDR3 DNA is TGTGCCTGGACGGGACAGGGGGTCCCCCGAGGCGGGGAGCTGTTTTTT. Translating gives CAWTGQGVPRGGELFF.

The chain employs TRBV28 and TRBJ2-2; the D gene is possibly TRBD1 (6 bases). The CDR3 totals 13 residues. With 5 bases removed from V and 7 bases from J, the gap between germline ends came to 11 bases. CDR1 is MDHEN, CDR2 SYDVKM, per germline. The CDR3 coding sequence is TGTGCCAGCAGTGTAAACAGGGTCGGGGAGCTGTTTTTT. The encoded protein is CASSVNRVGELFF.

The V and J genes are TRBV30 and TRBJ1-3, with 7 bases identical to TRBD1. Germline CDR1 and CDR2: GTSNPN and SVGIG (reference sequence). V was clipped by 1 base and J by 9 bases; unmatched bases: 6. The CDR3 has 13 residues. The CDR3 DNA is TGTGCCTGGAGTGCTGGACAGGCCGTCACCATATATTTT. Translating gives CAWSAGQAVTIYF.

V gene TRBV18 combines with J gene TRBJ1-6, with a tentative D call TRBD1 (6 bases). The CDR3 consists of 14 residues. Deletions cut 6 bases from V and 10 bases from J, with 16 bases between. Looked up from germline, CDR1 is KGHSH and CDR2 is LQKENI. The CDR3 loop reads CASSPPGHGSPLHF. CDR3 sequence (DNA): TGTGCCAGCTCCCCGCCGGGACACGGATCACCCCTCCACTTT.

CDR3 in DNA: TGTGCCATCAGGCAGGGTGGGACTGAAGCTTTCTTT. Amino acids: CAIRQGGTEAFF. This chain links TRBV10-3 with TRBJ1-1; TRBD1 is a possible D gene (5 bases). Looked up from germline, CDR1 is ENHRY and CDR2 is SYGVKD. V lost 6 bases to trimming and J lost 5 bases, with 10 bases between them. This CDR3 is built from 12 residues.

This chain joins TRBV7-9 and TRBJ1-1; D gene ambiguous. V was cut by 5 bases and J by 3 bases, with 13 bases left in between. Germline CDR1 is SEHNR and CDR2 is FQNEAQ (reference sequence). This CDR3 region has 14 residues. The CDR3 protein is CASSLMRLDTEAFF. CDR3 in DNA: TGTGCCAGCAGCCTAATGAGGCTTGACACTGAAGCTTTCTTT. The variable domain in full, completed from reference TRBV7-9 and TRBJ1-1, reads DTGVSQNPRHKITKRGQNVTFRCDPISEHNRLYWYRQTLGQGPEFLTYFQNEAQLEKSRLLSDRFSAERPKGSFSTLEIQRTEQGDSAMYLCASSLMRLDTEAFFGQGTRLTVV.

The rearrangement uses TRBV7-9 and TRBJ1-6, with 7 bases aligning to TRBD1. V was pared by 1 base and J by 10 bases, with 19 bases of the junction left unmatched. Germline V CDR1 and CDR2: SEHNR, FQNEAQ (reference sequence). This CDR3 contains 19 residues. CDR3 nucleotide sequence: TGTGCCAGCAGCTTAGGCTTAACAACAACCGACAGGGTTCTGTCACCCCTCCACTTT. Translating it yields CASSLGLTTTDRVLSPLHF.

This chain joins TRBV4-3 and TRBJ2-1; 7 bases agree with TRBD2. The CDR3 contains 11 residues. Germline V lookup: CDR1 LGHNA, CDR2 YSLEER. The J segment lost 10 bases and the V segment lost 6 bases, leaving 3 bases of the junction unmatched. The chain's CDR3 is CASRKAGEQFF. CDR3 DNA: TGCGCCAGCAGAAAAGCGGGGGAGCAGTTCTTC.

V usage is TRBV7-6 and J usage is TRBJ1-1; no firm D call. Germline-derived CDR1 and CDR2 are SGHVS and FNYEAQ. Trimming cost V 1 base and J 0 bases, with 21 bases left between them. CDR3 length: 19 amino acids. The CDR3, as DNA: TGTGCCAGCAGCTTAGAGCGCCACGACGCATTTCCCATGAACACTGAAGCTTTCTTT. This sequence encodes CASSLERHDAFPMNTEAFF.